The clone carrying this TCR beta chain was seen ten or more times. Specified time point: newly diagnosed GD, antithyroid drugs for less than 3 months. PBMC RNA was the source of the TCR library. The data belong to a study of regulatory T cells in long-lasting Graves disease. The TCR beta library used iRepertoire HTBI primers with Arm-PCR amplification of CDR3. TCRdb ran MiXCR on the multiplex PCR reads and lists one entry per CDR3 protein. The sample has roughly 360,000 distinct CDR3 sequences; 12% are singletons. The same data also contributed to another study, on T cells in Graves' hyperthyroidism and ophthalmopathy.

This TCR was recovered from a woman in her late teens or twenties with Graves disease. Source: peripheral blood mononuclear cells (PBMCs), taken at new diagnosis, from a patient treated with antithyroid drugs.

DNA of the CDR3: TGTGCCAGCAGTTTAGCGGGGTGGCAGGGGGGTTTTAGGGAAGCTTTCTTT. Its protein product is CASSLAGWQGGFREAFF. The chain joins TRBV12-3 or TRBV12-4 to TRBJ1-1; 7 nucleotides agree with TRBD1. CDR3 length equals 17 residues. V was clipped by 0 bases and J by 8 bases; unmatched bases: 15.